One and the same sample provided the 28 T cell receptor beta chains below, sequenced in a study of T-cell memory formation after mild COVID-19. TCRdb fed the 5' RACE reads into MiXCR, producing one record per CDR3 protein. In the table there are about 560,000 distinct CDR3 sequences, 15% to 20% of which are singletons. Sequenced material: PBMCs or a T cell subset sorted from them (not recorded which). Source of these receptors: an adult woman who had mild COVID-19 (a few samples of this study predate the infection). Cell type and time point are not known.

This clonotype showed up many times. The V and J genes are TRBV7-2 and TRBJ2-2; 10 bases fit TRBD1. The J segment lost 4 bases and the V segment lost 4 bases, leaving 6 bases of the junction unmatched. CDR1 and CDR2 (germline): SGHTA, FQGNSA. CDR3 length equals 16 residues. The CDR3 sequence is CASSSQTGGITGELFF. The CDR3 region has the DNA TGTGCCAGCAGCTCCCAGACAGGGGGCATCACCGGGGAGCTGTTTTTT.

The rearrangement links TRBV7-2 to TRBJ2-7, with 9 bases aligning to TRBD2. The V segment lost 5 bases and the J segment 0 bases; nucleotides outside the gene matches: 5. CDR1 and CDR2 (germline): SGHTA, FQGNSA. The CDR3 loop spans 15 amino acids. CDR3 sequence reads: CASSVQLAGSYEQYF. The CDR3 region has the DNA TGTGCCAGCAGCGTTCAACTAGCGGGCTCCTACGAGCAGTACTTC.

Only a few counts were recorded for this clonotype. The chain has TRBV14 and TRBJ2-2; possible D gene TRBD1, 6 bases. Trimming removed 0 bases at V and 5 bases at J, with 10 bases between. Germline CDR1 is SGHDN and CDR2 is FVKESK. The CDR3 consists of 15 residues. The CDR3 loop is CASSQDGTLTGELFF. In nucleotides, the CDR3 is TGTGCCAGCAGCCAAGACGGGACACTAACCGGGGAGCTGTTTTTT.

The chain carries TRBV7-9 and TRBJ2-5, with TRBD1 matching over 10 bases. The CDR3 extends over 14 amino acids. Germline assignment: CDR1 SEHNR and CDR2 FQNEAQ (reference sequence). Trimming took 4 bases from V and 5 from J; bases not matched to a gene: 4. CDR3 protein: CASSSRQGAETQYF. The DNA for the CDR3 is TGTGCCAGCAGCTCTCGACAGGGGGCCGAGACCCAGTACTTC.

The chain links TRBV29-1 to TRBJ2-3, with TRBD1 identical over 10 bases. CDR3 length: 16 amino acids. The V gene's germline CDR1 is SQVTM and CDR2 ANQGSEA. V lost 1 base, J lost 2 bases, and 6 bases stayed unmatched. The CDR3 protein is CSVEGPGQGSTDTQYF. CDR3 coding DNA: TGCAGCGTTGAAGGACCGGGACAGGGGTCCACAGATACGCAGTATTTT.

This clonotype showed up just a few times. J is TRBJ2-3 and V is TRBV14, with D hard to call. The CDR3 spans 13 residues. Trimming cost V 4 bases and J 5 bases, with 10 bases left between them. CDR1 is SGHDN, CDR2 FVKESK, per germline. In nucleotides, the CDR3 is TGTGCCAGCAGCCGATTGATGGTAGATACGCAGTATTTT. Translated: CASSRLMVDTQYF.

The chain has TRBV7-2 and TRBJ2-7, with TRBD1 identical over 11 bases. The CDR3 is 13 amino acids. Germline trimming cut 7 bases from V and 7 bases from J; bases unmatched to any gene: 6. Looked up from germline, CDR1 is SGHTA and CDR2 is FQGNSA. Here the CDR3 reads CASTRDRGFEQYF. The CDR3 DNA sequence: TGTGCCAGCACCCGGGACAGGGGGTTTGAGCAGTACTTC.

The J gene is TRBJ1-6, the V gene TRBV30; D not certain. The CDR3 runs to 12 residues. Trimming took off 4 bases at V and 5 bases at J, with 6 bases between the two ends. The germline CDR1 and CDR2 sequences are GTSNPN and SVGIG (reference sequence). As DNA, the CDR3 is TGTGCCTGGAATACGGATAATTCACCCCTCCACTTT. Its protein product is CAWNTDNSPLHF.

This clonotype has only a few counts. The chain couples TRBV20-1 to TRBJ2-5; D unclear. The CDR3 runs to 13 residues. V was cut by 2 bases and J by 6 bases, with 13 bases left in between. The germline V gene has CDR1 DFQATT and CDR2 SNEGSKA (reference sequence). The CDR3: CSARRGRLKTQYF. In DNA, the CDR3 is TGCAGTGCTAGAAGAGGCCGCTTGAAGACCCAGTACTTC.

This clonotype was recorded a few times. V is TRBV24-1 and J is TRBJ2-1; TRBD2 matches at 7 bases. CDR3 length: 17 residues. The junction had 8 bases not matched to a gene; V was cut back by 4 bases and J by 0 bases. CDR1 and CDR2 (germline): KGHDR, SFDVKD. CDR3 sequence (DNA): TGTGCCACCAGTGACCCTGGGGGGGGGAGCTCCTACAATGAGCAGTTCTTC. Translation gives CATSDPGGGSSYNEQFF.

The chain joins TRBV27 to TRBJ2-7; 8 nucleotides match TRBD2. CDR1 MNHEY and CDR2 SMNVEV come from the germline V gene (reference sequence). This CDR3 region has 15 residues. J lost 2 bases, V lost 6 bases, and 9 bases had no gene match. CDR3 in DNA: TGTGCCAGCAGGCAGGGAGCGGGAGAGGCCTACGAGCAGTACTTC. Translated: CASRQGAGEAYEQYF.

This sequence joins TRBV5-1 and TRBJ2-6, with TRBD1 matching over 7 bases. The CDR3 runs to 19 residues. V lost 3 bases, J lost 0 bases, and 12 bases stayed unmatched. Germline V gene lookup returns CDR1 SGHRS and CDR2 YFSETQ. The CDR3 region is CASSSIPGQKISGANVLTF. In DNA, the CDR3 is TGCGCCAGCAGCTCGATACCGGGACAGAAAATCTCTGGGGCCAACGTCCTGACTTTC.

The chain couples TRBV7-9 to TRBJ2-7; unclear D gene. Germline V lookup: CDR1 SEHNR, CDR2 FQNEAQ (reference sequence). The CDR3 has 13 residues. The germline V and J ends were trimmed by 5 bases and 9 bases, with 17 bases remaining between them. The CDR3 DNA follows: TGTGCCAGCAGCGGCCGCGACCAAAGCGCGCAGTACTTC. This translates into CASSGRDQSAQYF.

This clonotype was seen a handful of times. The chain joins TRBV10-3 to TRBJ2-3; 8 bases map to TRBD2. The V and J ends lost 0 bases and 4 bases, in that order; junction bases with no gene match: 12. This CDR3 is 18 amino acids long. Germline CDR1 and CDR2: ENHRY and SYGVKD. DNA of the CDR3: TGTGCCATCAGTGAGTCTAAGTCCCCCGGGGGGGCCGCAGATACGCAGTATTTT. It is translated as CAISESKSPGGAADTQYF.

This clonotype appeared a few times. The chain uses TRBV12-3 or TRBV12-4 and TRBJ2-7; a possible D gene is TRBD2 (5 bases). This CDR3 has 13 residues. V lost 4 bases, J lost 0 bases, and 7 bases lay in between. The CDR3 sequence: CASSSLASYEQYF. The CDR3 nucleotides are TGTGCCAGCAGTTCTCTAGCCTCCTACGAGCAGTACTTC.

This clonotype occurred many times. The CDR3 DNA is TGTGCCAGCAGTTACGGCGAAGAGACCCAGTACTTC. The encoded protein is CASSYGEETQYF. This chain connects TRBV12-3 or TRBV12-4 to TRBJ2-5; no firm D call. The CDR3 spans 12 residues. The V gene lost 4 bases and the J gene lost 3 bases, with 6 bases spanning the gap.

The V and J genes are TRBV7-2 and TRBJ1-2; weak D call: TRBD1 (5 bases). V was shortened by 1 base and J by 3 bases, with 9 bases between the two germline ends. The CDR3 consists of 14 residues. Germline V lookup: CDR1 SGHTA, CDR2 FQGNSA. For the CDR3, the DNA is TGTGCCAGCAGCTTAGGGGGCGCTGACTATGGCTACACCTTC. It translates to CASSLGGADYGYTF.

This clonotype was observed a few times. The J gene is TRBJ1-1, the V gene TRBV27; 9 bases are shared with TRBD1. The CDR3 has 14 amino acids. The germline CDR1 and CDR2 sequences are MNHEY and SMNVEV (reference sequence). The V and J ends lost 6 bases and 5 bases, in that order; junction bases with no gene match: 7. The CDR3 coding sequence is TGTGCCAGCAGCATACTCGGGACAGGGACTGAAGCTTTCTTT. This gives the protein CASSILGTGTEAFF.

This clonotype occurred a few times. This rearrangement joins TRBV5-1 to TRBJ2-7; D not resolved. Germline V gene lookup returns CDR1 SGHRS and CDR2 YFSETQ. This CDR3 is built from 16 residues. V lost 3 bases to trimming and J lost 2 bases, with 18 bases between them. CDR3 bases: TGCGCCAGCAGCTGGTTCCCCGTGACTGACACCTACGAGCAGTACTTC. Protein sequence: CASSWFPVTDTYEQYF. The full variable domain, completed using reference TRBV5-1 and TRBJ2-7, is KAGVTQTPRYLIKTRGQQVTLSCSPISGHRSVSWYQQTPGQGLQFLFEYFSETQRNKGNFPGRFSGRQFSNSRSEMNVSTLELGDSALYLCASSWFPVTDTYEQYFGPGTRLTVT.

This clonotype was detected many times. This chain joins TRBV7-9 and TRBJ2-2; 9 positions match TRBD1. Germline V CDR1 and CDR2: SEHNR, FQNEAQ (reference sequence). V was clipped by 4 bases and J by 1 base; unmatched bases: 1. CDR3 length: 15 residues. The CDR3 loop is CASSSGQGNTGELFF. CDR3 bases: TGTGCCAGCAGCTCGGGACAGGGGAACACCGGGGAGCTGTTTTTT.

This chain uses TRBV4-3 with TRBJ1-2; 9 bases are a match to TRBD1. Germline values: CDR1 LGHNA, CDR2 YSLEER. The CDR3 runs to 16 residues. V lost 2 bases and J lost 8; bases outside the gene matches: 12. The CDR3 DNA is TGCGCCAGCAGCCAACCCGGGACAGGGTACATTGGGGGCTACACCTTC. It yields the protein CASSQPGTGYIGGYTF.

This sequence joins TRBV10-3 and TRBJ2-7; 7 bases are a match to TRBD2. The trim removed 3 bases at V and 0 bases at J, leaving 5 bases unmatched. The CDR3 spans 15 residues. Looked up from germline, CDR1 is ENHRY and CDR2 is SYGVKD. This CDR3 is CAISEGEGISYEQYF. In DNA, the CDR3 is TGTGCCATCAGTGAAGGGGAGGGGATCTCCTACGAGCAGTACTTC.

A few counts support this clonotype. V gene TRBV12-3 or TRBV12-4 combines with J gene TRBJ2-7; no firm D call. This CDR3 is built from 13 residues. The ends were cut back, 2 bases at V and 2 bases at J, with 7 bases in the middle. CDR3 in amino acids: CASSLNPTYEQYF. CDR3 nucleotide sequence: TGTGCCAGCAGTTTAAACCCGACCTACGAGCAGTACTTC.

V and J are TRBV27 and TRBJ1-2; 8 bases are shared with TRBD1. This CDR3 has 14 amino acids. Unmatched junction bases numbered 7, after V lost 6 bases and J lost 4 bases. Germline assignment: CDR1 MNHEY and CDR2 SMNVEV (reference sequence). The CDR3 protein is CASSPSRGPYGYTF. The CDR3 bases are TGTGCCAGCAGCCCAAGCAGGGGGCCCTATGGCTACACCTTC.

J is TRBJ2-6 and V is TRBV28; TRBD1 agrees at 8 bases. V dropped 8 bases and J dropped 0; count of bases not matched to a gene: 6. The V gene's germline CDR1 is MDHEN and CDR2 SYDVKM. The CDR3 consists of 16 residues. The CDR3 sequence is CASSTGDPSGANVLTF. In nucleotides, the CDR3 is TGTGCCAGCTCGACAGGGGACCCCTCTGGGGCCAACGTCCTGACTTTC.

This clonotype was seen more than once but under ten times. This rearrangement joins TRBV3-1 to TRBJ2-1; D gene ambiguous. The V gene's germline CDR1 is LGHDT and CDR2 YNNKEL (reference sequence). Trimming pared 0 bases from V and 2 bases from J, leaving 5 bases between. The CDR3 runs 14 residues. CDR3 sequence reads: CASSQEAPYNEQFF. Here the CDR3 DNA reads TGTGCCAGCAGCCAAGAAGCTCCCTACAATGAGCAGTTCTTC.

The chain combines TRBV21-1 with TRBJ1-2; the table gives TRBD1 as D, unverified against the DNA. TRBV21-1 is flagged as a pseudogene. This CDR3 contains 21 residues. CDR3 in amino acids: CASRGETGSAQPLKCWDGYTF. CDR3 in DNA: TGTGCCAGCAGAGGGGAGACAGGGTCGGCCCAACCCTTAAAGTGTTGGGATGGCTACACCTTC.

The V call is TRBV6-5, the J call TRBJ2-7; 11 bases agree with TRBD1. Germline CDR1 MNHEY, CDR2 SVGAGI. V lost 7 bases, J lost 7 bases, and 9 bases stayed unmatched. CDR3 length: 14 amino acids. The CDR3 DNA follows: TGTGCCAGCACCTTTGGACAGGGGGCATCGGAGCAGTACTTC. The encoded protein is CASTFGQGASEQYF.